This T cell receptor beta chain was sequenced during a study of CD8 T cells in ankylosing spondylitis. Making the TCR beta libraries involved quantitative 5'-RACE with molecular barcodes. TCRdb reprocessed the 5' RACE reads via MiXCR and lists one record per CDR3 protein. The profile shows 200,000 to 250,000 distinct CDR3 sequences, around 17% of them singletons. Ten or more counts support this clonotype. What it binds is unknown. Study-level findings and limits: Roughly 8 highly homologous variants made up a TCR beta motif that seemed to typify ankylosing spondylitis blood. In ankylosing spondylitis patients, matched synovial fluid reportedly showed significant enrichment of disease-linked clones. Previous work reported some of these motif variants in the synovial fluid and blood of reactive arthritis. Those disease-linked clones were CD8+; they were also relatively rare in peripheral blood.

The CDR3 has 14 residues. Trimming removed 4 bases from V and 2 bases from J; junction bases left unmatched: 3. The chain has TRBV12-3 or TRBV12-4 and TRBJ2-3; TRBD2 matches 7 bases. Material: blood, either unsorted or a sorted T cell fraction (not recorded which). The TCR comes from a male donor with ankylosing spondylitis. This CDR3 is CASSWGGNTDTQYF. In nucleotides, the CDR3 is TGTGCCAGCAGTTGGGGGGGAAACACAGATACGCAGTATTTT.